This T cell receptor (beta chain) stems from a study of OX40 agonist ivuxolimab in advanced cancers. Notes on the research overall: Ivuxolimab was a fully human IgG2 agonistic monoclonal antibody targeting the costimulatory receptor OX40 (CD134). Intravenous ivuxolimab was administered to patients every 2 weeks at six dose levels: 0.01, 0.1, 0.3, 1.5, 3 and 10 mg/kg. Among the roughly 50 dose-escalation patients, about 19 had hepatocellular carcinoma, 15 or so melanoma, 9 renal cell carcinoma and 9 head and neck cancer. Peripheral TCRbeta sequencing was intended to test whether TCR sequence diversity was altered and clonal T-cell expansion was caused by ivuxolimab. A male proportion of around 81% and a mean age of approximately 62 years, ranging from about 20 to 85, were recorded for the dose-escalation cohort. The paper reports the monotherapy dose-escalation portion (N of about 47 patients) of the phase I ivuxolimab trial. Partial responses occurred in three dose-escalation patients: two with cutaneous melanoma and one with hepatocellular carcinoma. Prior anti-PD-1, anti-PD-L1 or anti-CTLA-4 therapy was permitted, and checkpoint inhibitors had been received by about 44% of dose-escalation patients.

Genomic DNA was extracted from sorted cells for sequencing of the TCRbeta CDR3 region. The immunoSEQ Assay was used to sequence the TCRbeta CDR3 regions. TCRdb took over this immuneACCESS table, retaining in-frame rearrangements with V and J assigned. Such tables are incomplete; in checked studies, under half of the missing clones stem from an unresolved V gene, and the remainder is unexplained. This sample holds over 45,000 clones; approximately 81% were observed only once. Roughly 9.9% of the sample is held by the ten biggest clonotypes. The full study reports these points: At doses of 0.1 to 3.0 mg/kg, clonal expansion of both CD4+ and CD8+ blood T cells was observed from baseline to week 6. After ivuxolimab, more expanded clones were found on average in CD8+ T cells than in CD4+ T cells. Antigen specificity was not determined for the clonally expanded peripheral T cells. Partial responders in the 0.1-3.0 mg/kg groups had among the lowest normalized peripheral clonal expansion, especially among CD8+ T cells. Low levels of normalized T-cell clonal expansion were also seen in some nonresponding patients.

As for this clone: It lacks a known antigen. The record has no base qualities; no much larger clone is one base away.

The CDR1 and CDR2 encoded by the germline V gene are SNHLY and FYNNEI. The junction carries 11 bases between V and J, which are trimmed by 3 bases and 2 bases respectively. There are 14 amino acids in the CDR3, from cysteine to phenylalanine inclusive. The DNA shown is the 42-base CDR3, in frame from base 1. The trial excluded patients who had a history of autoimmune disease or were on systemic immunosuppression. In every dose cohort, peripheral blood was drawn for TCR sequencing at baseline, cycle 4 day 1, and cycle 7 day 1. The samples were taken from a phase I, first-in-human, multicenter, open-label dose-escalation trial of ivuxolimab. Adults with locally advanced or metastatic melanoma, renal cell carcinoma, hepatocellular carcinoma or head and neck squamous cell carcinoma were enrolled in the trial. CD4+ and CD8+ T cells were sorted separately from peripheral blood before TCR sequencing.

The chain was built from TRBV2 and TRBJ2-7; TRBD2 could be the D gene, as 6 bases match. The TCR originated in an adult with an advanced solid tumor such as melanoma, head and neck, liver or kidney cancer. The sequencing used CD4+ or CD8+ T cells sorted from blood, collected in a trial of the OX40 agonist ivuxolimab. The DNA sequence reads TGTGCCAGCAGTGACCGACTAGTTACCTACGAGCAGTACTTC. Translated, this gives CASSDRLVTYEQYF.